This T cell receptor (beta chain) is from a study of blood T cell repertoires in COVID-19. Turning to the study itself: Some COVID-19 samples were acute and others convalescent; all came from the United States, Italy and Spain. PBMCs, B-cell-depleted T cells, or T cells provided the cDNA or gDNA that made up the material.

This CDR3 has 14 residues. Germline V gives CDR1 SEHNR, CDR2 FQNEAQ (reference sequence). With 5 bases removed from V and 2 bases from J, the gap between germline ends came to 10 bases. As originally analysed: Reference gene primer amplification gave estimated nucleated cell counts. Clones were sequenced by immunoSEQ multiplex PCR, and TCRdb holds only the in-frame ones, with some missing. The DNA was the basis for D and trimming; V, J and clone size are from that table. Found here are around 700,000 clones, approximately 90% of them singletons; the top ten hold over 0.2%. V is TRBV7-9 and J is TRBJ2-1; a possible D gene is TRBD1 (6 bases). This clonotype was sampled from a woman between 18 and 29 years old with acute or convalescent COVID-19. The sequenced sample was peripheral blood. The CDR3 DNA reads TGTGCCAGCAGCCAACGACAGGCCTACAATGAGCAGTTCTTC. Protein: CASSQRQAYNEQFF.